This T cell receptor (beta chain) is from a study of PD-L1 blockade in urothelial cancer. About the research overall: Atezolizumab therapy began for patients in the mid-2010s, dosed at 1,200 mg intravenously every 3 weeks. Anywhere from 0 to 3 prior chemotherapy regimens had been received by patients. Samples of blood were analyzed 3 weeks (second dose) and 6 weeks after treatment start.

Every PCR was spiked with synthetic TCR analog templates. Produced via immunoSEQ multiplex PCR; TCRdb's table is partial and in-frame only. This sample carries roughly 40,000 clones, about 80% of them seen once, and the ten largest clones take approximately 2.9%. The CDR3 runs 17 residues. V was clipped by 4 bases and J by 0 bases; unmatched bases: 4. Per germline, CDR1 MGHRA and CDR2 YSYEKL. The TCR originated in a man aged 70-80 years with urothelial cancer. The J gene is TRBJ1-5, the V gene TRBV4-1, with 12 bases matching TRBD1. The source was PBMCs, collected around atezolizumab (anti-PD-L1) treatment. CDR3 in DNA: TGCGCCAGCAGCCCGGGACAGGGGGCTTATAGCAATCAGCCCCAGCATTTT. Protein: CASSPGQGAYSNQPQHF.